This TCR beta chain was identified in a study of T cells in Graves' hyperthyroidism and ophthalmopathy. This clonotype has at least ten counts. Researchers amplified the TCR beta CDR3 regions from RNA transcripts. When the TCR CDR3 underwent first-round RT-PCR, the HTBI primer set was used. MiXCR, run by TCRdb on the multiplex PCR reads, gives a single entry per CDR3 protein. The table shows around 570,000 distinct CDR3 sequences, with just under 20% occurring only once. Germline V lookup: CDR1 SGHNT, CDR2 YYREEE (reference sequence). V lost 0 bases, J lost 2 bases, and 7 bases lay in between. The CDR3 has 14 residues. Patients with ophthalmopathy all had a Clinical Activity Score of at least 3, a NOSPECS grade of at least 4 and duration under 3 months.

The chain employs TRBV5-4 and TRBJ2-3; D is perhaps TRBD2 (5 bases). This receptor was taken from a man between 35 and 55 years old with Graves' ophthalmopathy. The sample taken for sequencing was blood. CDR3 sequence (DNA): TGTGCCAGCAGCTTGGGGACTCCCACAGATACGCAGTATTTT. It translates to CASSLGTPTDTQYF.